This TCR beta chain was identified during a study of CD8 T cells in Susac syndrome. Study-wide context: Among the sequenced Susac syndrome patients, over five had active disease while eight or nine were in remission. At the time their blood was drawn, patients with Susac syndrome were either therapy-naive, on corticosteroids (with some of them also receiving intravenous immunoglobulin), or on intravenous immunoglobulin alone.

This clonotype was detected only a few times. A quantity of roughly 0.5 to 1 ug RNA underwent reverse transcription using random hexamers. The CDR3 of TCR beta was amplified by immunoSEQ multiplex PCR across 54 Vbeta and 13 Jbeta. In TCRdb, the immunoSEQ multiplex PCR reads were re-called with MiXCR into one record per CDR3 protein. The sample holds under 250,000 distinct CDR3 sequences, approximately 94% seen once. Per the germline V gene, CDR1 is MNHEY and CDR2 is SVGEGT. V shed 2 bases and J shed 1 base, with 12 bases lying between them. The CDR3 is 16 residues long. TCR beta sequencing was performed on blood CD8+ and CD4+ T cells.

The origin of this receptor is a human donor with Susac syndrome. Source material: CD4+ T cells from PBMCs. The V and J genes are TRBV6-2 or TRBV6-3 and TRBJ1-5; the D gene is possibly TRBD1 (6 bases). This CDR3 reads CASSYIPGQSNQPQHF. CDR3 bases: TGTGCCAGCAGTTACATCCCCGGACAGAGCAATCAGCCCCAGCATTTT.